Sequencing of this T cell receptor beta chain was carried out in a study of blood T cell repertoires in COVID-19. Looking at the study overall: Acute and convalescent COVID-19 samples came from the United States, Italy and Spain.

Original handling: Reference gene primers were amplified, and this amplification served to estimate nucleated cell counts. Measured with immunoSEQ multiplex PCR; TCRdb has only the in-frame clones, and not every one. V, J and clone size were drawn from that table, and D and trimming were deduced from the DNA. The sample includes about 170,000 clones, roughly 90% seen only once; the top ten take 20% to 30%. This clone was seen only once. Germline V gives CDR1 LGHNA, CDR2 YNFKEQ. The CDR3 runs 20 residues. With 4 bases clipped from V and 0 bases from J, the junction kept 10 bases outside the gene matches.

Sequenced input: peripheral blood. This chain connects TRBV4-2 to TRBJ2-1; 15 bases line up with TRBD2. The origin of this receptor is a man in his sixties with acute or convalescent COVID-19. The CDR3 nucleotides are TGTGCCAGCAGCCGGGCTCGGACTAGCGGGGGGGAAAGCTCCTACAATGAGCAGTTCTTC. Residues: CASSRARTSGGESSYNEQFF.